This entry features one T cell receptor beta chain sequence. Sequencing used immunoSEQ multiplex PCR; TCRdb keeps in-frame clones, though not all of them. Of tens of thousands of clones in the sample, more than 60% are singletons; the top ten hold roughly 28%. The data are from a study of blood T cell repertoires in COVID-19. Study at large: Nucleic acid was either cDNA or gDNA, and it came from T cells, B-cell-depleted T cells, or PBMCs.

CDR1 and CDR2 (germline): SGHRS, YFSETQ. V trimming: 4 bases; J trimming: 2 bases; junction bases outside the gene matches: 6. CDR3 length equals 15 residues. This sequence originates from a woman in her seventies with acute or convalescent COVID-19. The chain carries TRBV5-1 and TRBJ1-3; 7 nucleotides agree with TRBD1. Specimen: peripheral blood. The CDR3: CASSDSQGAGNTIYF. The CDR3 DNA reads as TGCGCCAGCAGCGACAGCCAGGGGGCTGGAAACACCATATATTTT. The full variable domain, its missing parts supplied by reference TRBV5-1 and TRBJ1-3, is KAGVTQTPRYLIKTRGQQVTLSCSPISGHRSVSWYQQTPGQGLQFLFEYFSETQRNKGNFPGRFSGRQFSNSRSEMNVSTLELGDSALYLCASSDSQGAGNTIYFGEGSWLTVV.